Presented here are 28 T cell receptor beta chains from one specimen sequenced in a study of CD8 T cells in Susac syndrome. Random hexamers served to reverse transcribe roughly 0.5 to 1 ug RNA. Each CDR3 protein is one row after TCRdb ran MiXCR on the immunoSEQ multiplex PCR reads. The sample yields approximately 170,000 distinct CDR3 sequences, roughly 93% seen once. The sample was CD4+ T cells from PBMCs. These receptors originate from a human donor in good health.

In its sample, this clonotype was seen once. The J gene is TRBJ1-2, the V gene TRBV29-1, with D tentatively TRBD1 (6 bases). Trimming shortened V by 7 bases and J by 3 bases, and 15 bases separated the two germline ends. The CDR3 length is 13 residues. Germline values: CDR1 SQVTM, CDR2 ANQGSEA. CDR3 sequence: CSAQGTYYYGYTF. CDR3 DNA: TGCAGCGCCCAGGGGACGTATTACTATGGCTACACCTTC.

The rearrangement uses TRBV3-1 and TRBJ2-3, with TRBD1 identical over 10 bases. CDR3 size: 14 residues. The trim removed 4 bases at V and 7 bases at J, leaving 5 bases unmatched. Germline values: CDR1 LGHDT, CDR2 YNNKEL (reference sequence). For the CDR3, the DNA is TGTGCCAGCAGCCCCCGACAGGGGGCGAATACGCAGTATTTT. Translating gives CASSPRQGANTQYF.

The chain employs TRBV5-1 and TRBJ1-5; no reliable D call. This CDR3 region has 15 residues. V lost 5 bases and J 0 bases, leaving 12 bases between the germline ends. CDR1 is SGHRS and CDR2 is YFSETQ in the germline V gene. As DNA, the CDR3 is TGCGCCAGCAGATCTACAGTTAGTAGCAATCAGCCCCAGCATTTT. Translation: CASRSTVSSNQPQHF. The variable domain in full, with the rest retrieved from reference TRBV5-1 and TRBJ1-5, is KAGVTQTPRYLIKTRGQQVTLSCSPISGHRSVSWYQQTPGQGLQFLFEYFSETQRNKGNFPGRFSGRQFSNSRSEMNVSTLELGDSALYLCASRSTVSSNQPQHFGDGTRLSIL.

This clonotype was detected once. This sequence joins TRBV5-6 and TRBJ1-1; D remains ambiguous. CDR1 and CDR2 from the germline V gene are SGHDT and YYEEEE. Trimming took off 4 bases at V and 8 bases at J, with 21 bases between the two ends. The CDR3 has 15 amino acids. The CDR3 region is CASSPLGANGGEAFF. In DNA, the CDR3 is TGTGCCAGCAGCCCCTTAGGAGCAAACGGTGGGGAAGCTTTCTTT.

This chain links TRBV6-5 with TRBJ1-1; TRBD1 is a possible D gene (5 bases). The CDR3 has 15 amino acids. The germline V gene encodes CDR1 MNHEY and CDR2 SVGAGI. V lost 0 bases, J lost 4 bases, and 12 bases lay in between. The CDR3 region is CASSYSAGWGTEAFF. The CDR3 bases are TGTGCCAGCAGTTACTCGGCAGGGTGGGGCACTGAAGCTTTCTTT.

This clonotype was counted between two and nine times. V is TRBV3-1 and J is TRBJ1-1, with D maybe TRBD1 (6 bases). The germline V gene has CDR1 LGHDT and CDR2 YNNKEL (reference sequence). This CDR3 is built from 14 residues. V was shortened by 2 bases and J by 1 base, with 8 bases between the two germline ends. The CDR3 DNA is TGTGCCAGCAGCCAACCGGACAGGAACACTGAAGCTTTCTTT. Encoded protein: CASSQPDRNTEAFF.

This chain uses TRBV7-6 with TRBJ2-2; D gene unclear. The CDR3 is 14 amino acids. V was clipped by 5 bases and J by 6 bases, with 13 bases between them. CDR1 and CDR2 from the germline V gene are SGHVS and FNYEAQ. The CDR3, as DNA: TGTGCCAGCAGCGCCACTGCATGGTCCGGGGAGCTGTTTTTT. Amino acid sequence: CASSATAWSGELFF.

This chain connects TRBV7-3 to TRBJ2-1; 10 bases agree with TRBD2. Germline V gene lookup returns CDR1 SGHTA and CDR2 FQGTGA. The CDR3 length is 15 residues. J was trimmed by 5 bases and V by 1 base; bases with no gene match: 2. The CDR3 DNA follows: TGTGCCAGCAGCTTAAGGCTAGCGGGGGACAATGAGCAGTTCTTC. It codes for CASSLRLAGDNEQFF.

V gene TRBV7-2 combines with J gene TRBJ2-2; D is possibly TRBD1 (6 bases). This CDR3 comprises 12 residues. The germline V and J ends were trimmed by 8 bases and 5 bases, with 9 bases remaining between them. CDR1 SGHTA and CDR2 FQGNSA come from the germline V gene. In nucleotides, the CDR3 is TGTGCCAGCGGTACAGGGACCGGGGAGCTGTTTTTT. It yields the protein CASGTGTGELFF.

The genes are TRBV20-1 and TRBJ2-1; 11 nucleotides agree with TRBD2. The CDR3 is 13 amino acids. The V and J ends lost 4 bases and 8 bases, in that order; junction bases with no gene match: 4. Germline-derived CDR1 and CDR2 are DFQATT and SNEGSKA (reference sequence). CDR3 amino acids: CSANSGGAYEQFF. DNA for the CDR3: TGCAGTGCTAATAGCGGGGGGGCCTATGAGCAGTTCTTC.

This chain joins TRBV19 and TRBJ1-4; D ambiguous. Between the trimmed V and J ends, which lost 3 bases and 8 bases, there was a span of 10 bases. The CDR3 is 13 amino acids. The germline gives CDR1 LNHDA, CDR2 SQIVND (reference sequence). The CDR3 region is CASSMERFEKLFF. The CDR3 DNA sequence: TGTGCCAGTAGTATGGAAAGGTTCGAAAAACTGTTTTTT.

This rearrangement joins TRBV6-5 to TRBJ2-5, with D tentatively TRBD1 or TRBD2 (6 bases each). Trimming stripped 8 bases from V and 5 bases from J, with 18 bases between. Looked up from germline, CDR1 is MNHEY and CDR2 is SVGAGI. This CDR3 contains 14 residues. The CDR3 region has the DNA TGTGCCAGCGCCCCCAGCCGGGGGCACGAGACCCAGTACTTC. Translation gives CASAPSRGHETQYF.

This rearrangement joins TRBV7-2 to TRBJ1-1, with D perhaps matching TRBD1 (6 bases). Germline assignment: CDR1 SGHTA and CDR2 FQGNSA. The CDR3 length is 15 residues. With 2 bases removed from V and 0 bases from J, the gap between germline ends came to 10 bases. The CDR3 sequence: CASSLQQGLNTEAFF. The CDR3 coding sequence is TGTGCCAGCAGCTTACAACAGGGACTGAACACTGAAGCTTTCTTT.

V is TRBV20-1 and J is TRBJ2-7; TRBD1 aligns across 9 bases. V gave up 6 bases and J gave up 1 base; unmatched junction bases: 7. Germline V gene data show CDR1 as DFQATT and CDR2 as SNEGSKA (reference sequence). CDR3 length: 14 residues. In DNA, the CDR3 is TGCAGTGCATCCACCGGGACAGGGTCCTACGAGCAGTACTTC. Its translation is CSASTGTGSYEQYF.

This clonotype appeared a single time. The rearrangement uses TRBV5-1 and TRBJ2-3; possible D gene TRBD2, 6 bases. V was pared by 7 bases and J by 0 bases, with 18 bases between. The CDR3 is made up of 16 amino acids. The V gene's germline CDR1 is SGHRS and CDR2 YFSETQ. The CDR3 coding sequence is TGCGCCAGCGTGCGGGGTCCCAGACCTAGCACAGATACGCAGTATTTT. Translation gives CASVRGPRPSTDTQYF.

This chain links TRBV30 with TRBJ2-3; 10 bases are a match to TRBD1. This CDR3 region has 12 residues. V dropped 8 bases and J dropped 5; count of bases not matched to a gene: 4. Germline lookup yields CDR1 GTSNPN and CDR2 SVGIG (reference sequence). CDR3 DNA sequence: TGTGCCGGGACAGGGGCAGGAGATACGCAGTATTTT. It encodes CAGTGAGDTQYF.

The J gene is TRBJ2-5, the V gene TRBV5-1; 7 bases align to TRBD1. Per germline, CDR1 SGHRS and CDR2 YFSETQ. The V and J ends lost 2 bases and 3 bases, in that order; junction bases with no gene match: 1. CDR3 length equals 13 residues. This CDR3 reads CASSFDREETQYF. The CDR3 DNA reads as TGCGCCAGCAGCTTCGACAGGGAAGAGACCCAGTACTTC.

The chain couples TRBV2 to TRBJ2-7; TRBD1 might be the D (5 bases). The germline V and J ends were trimmed by 5 bases and 1 base, with 9 bases remaining between them. CDR1 SNHLY and CDR2 FYNNEI come from the germline V gene. The CDR3 spans 13 residues. The CDR3 coding sequence is TGTGCCAGCAGTTCGACAGAGTCCTACGAGCAGTACTTC. Translating gives CASSSTESYEQYF.

This clonotype was recorded only once. The chain links TRBV20-1 to TRBJ1-1; weak D call: TRBD1 (5 bases). The CDR3 spans 13 residues. Germline V gene sequence: CDR1 DFQATT, CDR2 SNEGSKA (reference sequence). V lost 0 bases, J lost 2 bases, and 7 bases lay in between. The CDR3 DNA sequence: TGCAGTGCTAGAGAGGGACCAAACACTGAAGCTTTCTTT. This sequence encodes CSAREGPNTEAFF.

The chain recombines TRBV20-1 with TRBJ1-1; D remains ambiguous. CDR1 is DFQATT and CDR2 is SNEGSKA in the germline V gene (reference sequence). V lost 0 bases, J lost 3 bases, and 11 bases lay in between. This CDR3 spans 14 amino acids. CDR3 amino acids: CSAREAGGDTEAFF. CDR3 DNA sequence: TGCAGTGCTAGAGAGGCAGGTGGGGACACTGAAGCTTTCTTT.

The chain couples TRBV6-5 to TRBJ2-7; no clear D gene. Looked up from germline, CDR1 is MNHEY and CDR2 is SVGAGI. The CDR3 has 15 residues. V lost 0 bases and J 3 bases, leaving 12 bases between the germline ends. The CDR3 nucleotides are TGTGCCAGCAGTTACTCGGTTTCTAGAGACTACGAGCAGTACTTC. Translating it yields CASSYSVSRDYEQYF.

This clonotype appeared once. Written as DNA, the CDR3 is TGTGCCAGCAGCCAAGAGGTCAATCCAGGGAGGCCCTACAATGAGCAGTTCTTC. This gives the protein CASSQEVNPGRPYNEQFF. This chain links TRBV3-1 with TRBJ2-1, with TRBD2 as a possible D gene (6 bases). The CDR3 runs to 18 residues. The V gene lost 0 bases and the J gene lost 2 bases, with 17 bases spanning the gap. Per the germline V gene, CDR1 is LGHDT and CDR2 is YNNKEL (reference sequence).

J is TRBJ1-5 and V is TRBV12-3 or TRBV12-4, with TRBD1 as a possible D gene (5 bases). Between the trimmed V and J ends, which lost 6 bases and 6 bases, there was a span of 15 bases. This CDR3 spans 14 amino acids. CDR3 in amino acids: CASSRTGEGQPQHF. Written as DNA, the CDR3 is TGTGCCAGCAGCCGTACAGGAGAAGGTCAGCCCCAGCATTTT.

V usage is TRBV5-1 and J usage is TRBJ2-5; the D gene is possibly TRBD2 (7 bases). Germline-derived CDR1 and CDR2 are SGHRS and YFSETQ. V was cut by 4 bases and J by 5 bases, with 18 bases left in between. This CDR3 spans 15 amino acids. CDR3 sequence (DNA): TGCGCCAGCAGCGACGACCCGGGGGGCGCGGAGACCCAGTACTTC. Residues: CASSDDPGGAETQYF.

The chain uses TRBV3-1 and TRBJ1-2, with TRBD1 identical over 9 bases. The ends lost 4 bases at V and 11 bases at J; junction bases unmatched: 5. The CDR3 is 12 residues long. The germline gives CDR1 LGHDT, CDR2 YNNKEL (reference sequence). CDR3 protein: CASSLSDRGYTF. For the CDR3, the DNA is TGTGCCAGCAGCCTATCGGACAGGGGTTACACCTTC.

This chain uses TRBV20-1 with TRBJ1-5; a possible D gene is TRBD1 (6 bases). This CDR3 region has 13 residues. Per germline, CDR1 DFQATT and CDR2 SNEGSKA (reference sequence). V lost 3 bases to trimming and J lost 3 bases, with 9 bases between them. CDR3 sequence reads: CSARDSNNQPQHF. CDR3 nucleotides: TGCAGTGCTAGGGACAGTAACAATCAGCCCCAGCATTTT.

The chain has TRBV4-2 and TRBJ1-6; TRBD1 is a possible D gene (5 bases). Germline lookup yields CDR1 LGHNA and CDR2 YNFKEQ. The V end was cut by 2 bases, the J end by 5 bases, with 7 bases between. The CDR3 is 14 residues long. CDR3 residues: CASSQNRNNSPLHF. CDR3 DNA sequence: TGTGCCAGCAGCCAAAACAGGAATAATTCACCCCTCCACTTT.

The genes are TRBV5-1 and TRBJ1-2; the D is unclear. CDR3 length: 13 residues. V gave up 5 bases and J gave up 6 bases, with 14 bases separating them. CDR1 and CDR2 (germline): SGHRS, YFSETQ. CDR3 protein: CASRVQGAHGYTF. CDR3 sequence (DNA): TGCGCCAGCAGGGTTCAAGGCGCCCATGGCTACACCTTC.